Included here is one TCR beta chain sequence, with context. Antigen specificity is unknown. The sample is drawn from a study of human T cells and chemical hapten exposure. Study in general: While the approximately 24-week study was under way, patients received diphenylcyclopropenone on the scalp every week. Patch tests put 0.01% DPC on the upper back, and the results were checked at 6 days.

Study-wide results and caveats: Large CDR3 similarity clusters arose significantly more often from expanded TCRs than from controls. Following DPC sensitization, TCRs present above 1 in 1000 frequency showed no change.

The length of the CDR3 is 15 residues. V gave up 0 bases and J gave up 9 bases, with 18 bases separating them. Germline V gives CDR1 LGHDT, CDR2 YNNKEL (reference sequence). Time point defined: patch test 1, 2 weeks after DPC sensitization. The sample's treatment: therapeutic diphenylcyclopropenone sensitization with weekly scalp DPC. TCRdb used MiXCR to reprocess the RACE reads, holding one entry per CDR3 protein. This table holds roughly 120,000 distinct CDR3 sequences, roughly an eighth found once. The chain links TRBV3-1 to TRBJ2-7; perhaps TRBD2 as D (6 bases). The sequences come from whole blood, collected in connection with sensitization to the hapten diphenylcyclopropenone (DPC). The sequence came from a woman aged 45-60 years with alopecia areata. Some clones in this sample may be carry-over from other donors' samples. The CDR3 loop reads CASSQDSTPGRRQYF. As DNA, the CDR3 is TGTGCCAGCAGCCAAGATTCGACTCCGGGGAGGAGGCAGTACTTC.